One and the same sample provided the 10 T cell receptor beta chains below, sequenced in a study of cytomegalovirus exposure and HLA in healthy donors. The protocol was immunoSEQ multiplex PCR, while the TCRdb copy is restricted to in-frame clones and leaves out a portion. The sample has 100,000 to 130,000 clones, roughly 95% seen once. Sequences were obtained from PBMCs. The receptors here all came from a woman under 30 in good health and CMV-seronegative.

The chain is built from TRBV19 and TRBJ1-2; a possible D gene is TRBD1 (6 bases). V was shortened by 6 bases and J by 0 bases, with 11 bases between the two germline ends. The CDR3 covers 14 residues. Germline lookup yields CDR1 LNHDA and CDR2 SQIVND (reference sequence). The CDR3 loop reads CASRARGSNYGYTF. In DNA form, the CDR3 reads TGTGCCAGTAGAGCCAGGGGTTCTAACTATGGCTACACCTTC.

CDR3 sequence (DNA): TGTGCCAGCAGCTTAATAGGACAGAGCTACAATGAGCAGTTCTTC. Protein: CASSLIGQSYNEQFF. The chain joins TRBV7-2 to TRBJ2-1; possible D gene TRBD1, 6 bases. This CDR3 is built from 15 residues. Germline CDR1 and CDR2: SGHTA and FQGNSA. Trimming stripped 2 bases from V and 3 bases from J, with 11 bases between.

The CDR3 nucleotides are TGTGCCAGCAGTGACTTCACTAGCGGAACCGGGGAGCTGTTTTTT. Its protein product is CASSDFTSGTGELFF. The chain uses TRBV6-4 and TRBJ2-2; 8 nucleotides match TRBD2. Trimming removed 1 base from V and 5 bases from J; junction bases left unmatched: 3. This CDR3 spans 15 amino acids. Germline CDR1 MRHNA, CDR2 SNTAGT.

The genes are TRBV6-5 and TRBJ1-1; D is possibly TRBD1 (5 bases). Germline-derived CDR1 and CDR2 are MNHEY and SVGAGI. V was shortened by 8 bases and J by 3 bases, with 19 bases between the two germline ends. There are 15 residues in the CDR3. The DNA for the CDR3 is TGTGCCAGCGGGGATCGGAGCGCGGGGGACACTGAAGCTTTCTTT. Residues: CASGDRSAGDTEAFF.

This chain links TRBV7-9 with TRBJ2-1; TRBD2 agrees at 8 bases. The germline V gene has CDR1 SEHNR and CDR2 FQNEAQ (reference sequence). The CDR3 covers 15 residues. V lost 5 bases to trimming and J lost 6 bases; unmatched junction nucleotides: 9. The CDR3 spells CASSHTSGTSNEQFF. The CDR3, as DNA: TGTGCCAGCAGCCATACCTCCGGGACTAGCAATGAGCAGTTCTTC.

CDR3 protein: CASSEQGTGELFF. The CDR3 DNA follows: TGTGCCAGCAGCGAACAGGGTACCGGGGAGCTGTTTTTT. V usage is TRBV2 and J usage is TRBJ2-2, with D possibly being TRBD1 (6 bases). The V end was cut by 6 bases, the J end by 5 bases, with 10 bases between. Germline values: CDR1 SNHLY, CDR2 FYNNEI. CDR3 size: 13 residues.

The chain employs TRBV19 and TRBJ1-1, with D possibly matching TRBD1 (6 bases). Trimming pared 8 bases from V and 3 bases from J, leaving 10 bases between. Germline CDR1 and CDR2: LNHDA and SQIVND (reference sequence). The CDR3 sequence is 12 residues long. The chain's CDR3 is CASGDTYTEAFF. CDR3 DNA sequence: TGTGCCAGTGGGGACACATACACTGAAGCTTTCTTT.

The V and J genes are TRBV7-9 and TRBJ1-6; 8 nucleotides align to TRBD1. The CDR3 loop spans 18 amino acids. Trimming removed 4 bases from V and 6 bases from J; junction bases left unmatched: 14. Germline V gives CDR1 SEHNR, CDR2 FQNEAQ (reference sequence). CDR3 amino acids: CASSSSPLTGDVNSPLHF. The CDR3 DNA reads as TGTGCCAGCAGCTCCTCCCCCTTGACAGGGGACGTTAATTCACCCCTCCACTTT. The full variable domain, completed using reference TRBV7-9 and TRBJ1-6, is DTGVSQNPRHKITKRGQNVTFRCDPISEHNRLYWYRQTLGQGPEFLTYFQNEAQLEKSRLLSDRFSAERPKGSFSTLEIQRTEQGDSAMYLCASSSSPLTGDVNSPLHFGNGTRLTVT.

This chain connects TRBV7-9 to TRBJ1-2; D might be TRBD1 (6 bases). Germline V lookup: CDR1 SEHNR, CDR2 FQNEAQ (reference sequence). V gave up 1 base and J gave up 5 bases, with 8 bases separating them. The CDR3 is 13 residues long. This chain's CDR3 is CASSLVGQYGYTF. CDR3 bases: TGTGCCAGCAGCTTAGTTGGACAGTATGGCTACACCTTC.

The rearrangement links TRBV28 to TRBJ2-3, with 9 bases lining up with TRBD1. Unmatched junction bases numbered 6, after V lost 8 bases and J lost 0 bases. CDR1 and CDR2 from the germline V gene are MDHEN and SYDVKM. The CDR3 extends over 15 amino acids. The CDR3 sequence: CASGNGQGSTDTQYF. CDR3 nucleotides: TGTGCCAGCGGGAACGGACAGGGGAGCACAGATACGCAGTATTTT.